Given below is one T cell receptor beta chain in context. Antigen specificity is unknown. There are 17 residues in the CDR3. Germline CDR1 is SGHNT and CDR2 is YYREEE (reference sequence). V shed 0 bases, J shed 3 bases, and the junction held 3 bases outside the gene matches. The data are from a study of CD8+ T cells in alopecia areata. In the study overall: Treated patients were scored for severity by percent of scalp affected. The study's findings and limits: Alopecia totalis/universalis scalp especially showed more expanded CD8+ clones than normal scalp. Tofacitinib significantly lowered scalp clonality and expanded CD8+ clones among the top 100.

After isolation, RNA underwent reverse transcription to generate cDNA as the sequencing template. Clones were sequenced by immunoSEQ multiplex PCR, and TCRdb holds only the in-frame ones, with some missing. The sample includes a few hundred thousand clones, 35% to 40% of them seen just once. Regarding treatment: oral pan-JAK inhibitor, 5-10 mg twice daily. It was from PBMCs that CD4+ and CD8+ T cells were sorted. The sample consisted of CD4+ T cells sorted from blood, taken at roughly week 30, from a patient treated with tofacitinib. The sequence was obtained from a human donor with alopecia areata. The J gene is TRBJ2-1, the V gene TRBV5-4, with 13 nucleotides matching TRBD2. As DNA, the CDR3 is TGTGCCAGCAGCTTGGGGGGGACTAGCGGGATCTACAATGAGCAGTTCTTC. Translated, it gives CASSLGGTSGIYNEQFF.